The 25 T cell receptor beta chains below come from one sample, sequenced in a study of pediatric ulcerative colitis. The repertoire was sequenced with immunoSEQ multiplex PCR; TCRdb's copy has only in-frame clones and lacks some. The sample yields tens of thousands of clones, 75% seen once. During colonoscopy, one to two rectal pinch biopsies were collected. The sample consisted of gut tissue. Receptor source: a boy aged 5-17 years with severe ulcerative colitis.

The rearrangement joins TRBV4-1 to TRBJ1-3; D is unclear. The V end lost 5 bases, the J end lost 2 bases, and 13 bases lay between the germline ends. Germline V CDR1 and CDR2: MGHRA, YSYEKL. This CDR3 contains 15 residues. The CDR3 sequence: CASSFGLAPGNTIYF. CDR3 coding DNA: TGCGCCAGCAGCTTCGGACTCGCCCCTGGAAACACCATATATTTT.

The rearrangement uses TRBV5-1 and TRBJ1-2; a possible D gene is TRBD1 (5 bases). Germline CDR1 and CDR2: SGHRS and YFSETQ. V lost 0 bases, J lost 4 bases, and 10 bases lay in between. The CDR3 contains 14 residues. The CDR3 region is CASSLVSGTYGYTF. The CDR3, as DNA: TGCGCCAGCAGCTTGGTAAGCGGGACCTATGGCTACACCTTC.

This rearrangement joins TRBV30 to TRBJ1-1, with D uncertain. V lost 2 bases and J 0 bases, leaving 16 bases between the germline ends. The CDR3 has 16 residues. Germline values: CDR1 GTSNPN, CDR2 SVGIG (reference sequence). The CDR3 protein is CAWSLRTLSMNTEAFF. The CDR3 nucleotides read TGTGCCTGGAGTCTTAGGACCTTAAGTATGAACACTGAAGCTTTCTTT.

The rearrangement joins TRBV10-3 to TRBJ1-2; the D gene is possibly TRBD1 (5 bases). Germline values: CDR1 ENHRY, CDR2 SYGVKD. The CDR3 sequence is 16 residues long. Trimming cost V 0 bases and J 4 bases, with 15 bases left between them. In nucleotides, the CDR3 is TGTGCCATCAGTGAGTCGGGGACTGCAGCAAGCTATGGCTACACCTTC. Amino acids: CAISESGTAASYGYTF.

The CDR3 reads CASSLRGSGGSQADTQYF. CDR3 in DNA: TGTGCCAGCAGCTTACGAGGAAGTGGGGGGTCGCAGGCAGATACGCAGTATTTT. The chain is built from TRBV11-1 and TRBJ2-3; possible D gene TRBD2, 6 bases. Trimming shortened V by 2 bases and J by 4 bases, and 22 bases separated the two germline ends. Germline lookup yields CDR1 SGHAT and CDR2 FQDESV (reference sequence). The CDR3 is made up of 18 amino acids.

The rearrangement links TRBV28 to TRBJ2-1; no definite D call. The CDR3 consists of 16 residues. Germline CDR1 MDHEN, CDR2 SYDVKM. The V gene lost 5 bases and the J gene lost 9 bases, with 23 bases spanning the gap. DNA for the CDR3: TGTGCCAGCAGTCGTACGAGGTCCCGGTTCTCCGGTGAGCAGTTCTTC. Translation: CASSRTRSRFSGEQFF.

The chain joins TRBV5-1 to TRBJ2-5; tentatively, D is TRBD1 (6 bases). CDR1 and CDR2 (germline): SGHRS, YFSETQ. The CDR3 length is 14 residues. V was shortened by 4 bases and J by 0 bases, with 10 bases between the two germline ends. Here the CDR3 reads CASSIGQYQETQYF. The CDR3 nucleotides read TGCGCCAGCAGCATCGGACAGTACCAAGAGACCCAGTACTTC. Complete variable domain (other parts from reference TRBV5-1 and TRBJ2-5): KAGVTQTPRYLIKTRGQQVTLSCSPISGHRSVSWYQQTPGQGLQFLFEYFSETQRNKGNFPGRFSGRQFSNSRSEMNVSTLELGDSALYLCASSIGQYQETQYFGPGTRLLVL.

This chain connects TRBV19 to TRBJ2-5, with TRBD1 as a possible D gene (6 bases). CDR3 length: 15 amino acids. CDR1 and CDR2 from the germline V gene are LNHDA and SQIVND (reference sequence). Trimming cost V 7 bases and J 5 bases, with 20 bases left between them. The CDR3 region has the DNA TGTGCCAGTACCAATACAGGGCTCGGTAGGGAGACCCAGTACTTC. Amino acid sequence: CASTNTGLGRETQYF. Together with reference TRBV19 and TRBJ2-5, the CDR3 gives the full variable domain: DGGITQSPKYLFRKEGQNVTLSCEQNLNHDAMYWYRQDPGQGLRLIYYSQIVNDFQKGDIAEGYSVSREKKESFPLTVTSAQKNPTAFYLCASTNTGLGRETQYFGPGTRLLVL.

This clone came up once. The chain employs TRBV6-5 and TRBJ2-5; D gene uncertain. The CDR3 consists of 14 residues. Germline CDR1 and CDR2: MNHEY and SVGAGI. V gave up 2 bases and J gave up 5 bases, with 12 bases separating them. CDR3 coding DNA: TGTGCCAGCAGTTACCAGGAGAGGTCGGAGACCCAGTACTTC. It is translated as CASSYQERSETQYF.

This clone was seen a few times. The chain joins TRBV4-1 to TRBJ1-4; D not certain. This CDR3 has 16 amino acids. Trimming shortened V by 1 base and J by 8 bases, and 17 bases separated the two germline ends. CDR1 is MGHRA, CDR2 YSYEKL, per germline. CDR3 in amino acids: CASSQVRGESREKLFF. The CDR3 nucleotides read TGCGCCAGCAGCCAAGTAAGAGGAGAGTCCAGGGAAAAACTGTTTTTT.

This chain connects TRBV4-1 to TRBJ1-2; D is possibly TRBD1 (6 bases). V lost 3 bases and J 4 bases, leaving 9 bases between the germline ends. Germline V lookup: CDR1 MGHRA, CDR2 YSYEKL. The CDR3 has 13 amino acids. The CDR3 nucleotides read TGCGCCAGCAGCCAGACAGGCGCCTATGGCTACACCTTC. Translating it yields CASSQTGAYGYTF.

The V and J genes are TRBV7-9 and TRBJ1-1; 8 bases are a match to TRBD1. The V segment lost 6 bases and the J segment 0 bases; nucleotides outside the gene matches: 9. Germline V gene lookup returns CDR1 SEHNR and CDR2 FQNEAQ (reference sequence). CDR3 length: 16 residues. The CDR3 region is CASRHTGGLMNTEAFF. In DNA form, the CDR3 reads TGTGCCAGCAGGCACACAGGGGGACTCATGAACACTGAAGCTTTCTTT. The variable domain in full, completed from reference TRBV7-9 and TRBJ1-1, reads DTGVSQNPRHKITKRGQNVTFRCDPISEHNRLYWYRQTLGQGPEFLTYFQNEAQLEKSRLLSDRFSAERPKGSFSTLEIQRTEQGDSAMYLCASRHTGGLMNTEAFFGQGTRLTVV.

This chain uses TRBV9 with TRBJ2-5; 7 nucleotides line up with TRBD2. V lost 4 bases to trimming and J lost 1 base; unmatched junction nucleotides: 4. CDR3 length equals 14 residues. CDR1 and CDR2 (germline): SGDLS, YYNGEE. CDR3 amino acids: CASSSGLTQETQYF. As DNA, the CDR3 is TGTGCCAGCAGCTCGGGACTAACCCAAGAGACCCAGTACTTC.

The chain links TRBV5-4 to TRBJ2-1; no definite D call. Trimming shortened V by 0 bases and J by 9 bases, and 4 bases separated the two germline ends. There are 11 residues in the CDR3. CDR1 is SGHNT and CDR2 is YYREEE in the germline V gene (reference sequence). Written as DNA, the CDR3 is TGTGCCAGCAGCTTGGGATCTGAGCAGTTCTTC. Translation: CASSLGSEQFF.

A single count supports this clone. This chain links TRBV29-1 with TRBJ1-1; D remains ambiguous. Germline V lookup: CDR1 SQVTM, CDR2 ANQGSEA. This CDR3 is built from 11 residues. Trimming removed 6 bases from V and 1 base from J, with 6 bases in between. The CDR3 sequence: CSVPTNTEAFF. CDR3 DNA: TGCAGCGTCCCCACGAACACTGAAGCTTTCTTT.

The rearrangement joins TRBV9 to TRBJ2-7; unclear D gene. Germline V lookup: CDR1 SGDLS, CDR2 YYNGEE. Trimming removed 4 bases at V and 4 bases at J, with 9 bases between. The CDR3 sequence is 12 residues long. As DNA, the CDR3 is TGTGCCAGCAGCCTCTCACAGTACGAGCAGTACTTC. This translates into CASSLSQYEQYF.

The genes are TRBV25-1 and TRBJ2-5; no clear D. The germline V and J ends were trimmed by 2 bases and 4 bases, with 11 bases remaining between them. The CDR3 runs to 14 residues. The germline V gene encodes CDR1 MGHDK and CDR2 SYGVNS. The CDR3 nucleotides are TGTGCCAGCAGTGAAACAGAAAGAGGAGAGACCCAGTACTTC. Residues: CASSETERGETQYF.

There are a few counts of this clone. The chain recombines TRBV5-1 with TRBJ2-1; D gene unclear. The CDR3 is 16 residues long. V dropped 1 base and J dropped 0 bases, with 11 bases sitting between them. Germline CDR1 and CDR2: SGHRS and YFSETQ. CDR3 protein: CASSLLGSSSYNEQFF. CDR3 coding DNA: TGCGCCAGCAGCTTGCTGGGGTCGAGCTCCTACAATGAGCAGTTCTTC.

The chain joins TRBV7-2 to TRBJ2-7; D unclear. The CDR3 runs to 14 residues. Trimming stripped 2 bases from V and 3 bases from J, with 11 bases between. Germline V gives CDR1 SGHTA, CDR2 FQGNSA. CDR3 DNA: TGTGCCAGCAGCTTAATGTACGGGCTCTACGAGCAGTACTTC. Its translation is CASSLMYGLYEQYF.

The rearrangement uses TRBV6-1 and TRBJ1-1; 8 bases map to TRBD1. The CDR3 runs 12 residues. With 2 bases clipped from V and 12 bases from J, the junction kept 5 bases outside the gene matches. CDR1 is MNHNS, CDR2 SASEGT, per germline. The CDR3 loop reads CASSEMTGVTFF. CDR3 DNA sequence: TGTGCCAGCAGTGAAATGACAGGGGTCACTTTCTTT.

The CDR3 loop reads CASSQEFSGIRNEQFF. Here the CDR3 DNA reads TGCGCCAGCAGCCAAGAGTTTTCAGGGATTCGCAATGAGCAGTTCTTC. The genes are TRBV4-1 and TRBJ2-1; weak D call: TRBD1 (5 bases). V lost 0 bases to trimming and J lost 6 bases, with 15 bases between them. CDR1 and CDR2 from the germline V gene are MGHRA and YSYEKL. The CDR3 sequence is 16 residues long.

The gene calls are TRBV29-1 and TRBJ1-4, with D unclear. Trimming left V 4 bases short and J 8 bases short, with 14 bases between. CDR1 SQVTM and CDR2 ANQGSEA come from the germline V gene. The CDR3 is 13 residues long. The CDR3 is CSVVGGLGEKLFF. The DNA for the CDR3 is TGCAGCGTTGTAGGTGGGCTCGGGGAAAAACTGTTTTTT.

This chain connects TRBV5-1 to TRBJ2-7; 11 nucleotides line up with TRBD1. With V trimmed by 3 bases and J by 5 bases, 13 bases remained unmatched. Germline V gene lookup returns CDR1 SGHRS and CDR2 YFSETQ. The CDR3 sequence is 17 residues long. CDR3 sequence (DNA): TGCGCCAGCAGCTCTGGACAGGGGGCTTTAGCAGGGGACGAGCAGTACTTC. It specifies CASSSGQGALAGDEQYF.

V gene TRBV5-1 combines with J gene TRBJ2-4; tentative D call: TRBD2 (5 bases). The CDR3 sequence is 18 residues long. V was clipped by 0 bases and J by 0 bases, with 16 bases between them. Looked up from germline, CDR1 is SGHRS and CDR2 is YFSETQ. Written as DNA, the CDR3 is TGCGCCAGCAGCTTGGGTAGGTCCAGCGAGGGAGCCAAAAACATTCAGTACTTC. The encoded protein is CASSLGRSSEGAKNIQYF.

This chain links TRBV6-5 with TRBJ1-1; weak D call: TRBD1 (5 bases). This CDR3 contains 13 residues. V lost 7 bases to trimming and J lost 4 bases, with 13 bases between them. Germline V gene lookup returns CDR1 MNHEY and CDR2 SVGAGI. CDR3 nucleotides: TGTGCCAGCAAACGGGGGGTGGGCACTGAAGCTTTCTTT. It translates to CASKRGVGTEAFF.